Detailed here is one TCR beta chain. This sample is drawn from a study of blood T cell repertoires in COVID-19. As for the study in general: Donors in the United States, Italy and Spain gave samples during acute or convalescent COVID-19. The cDNA or gDNA used as material had been derived from T cells, B-cell-depleted T cells, or PBMCs.

Trimming removed 4 bases from V and 2 bases from J; junction bases left unmatched: 7. Germline V lookup: CDR1 MDHEN, CDR2 SYDVKM. CDR3 length: 16 amino acids. In the authors' workflow: Using reference gene primer amplification, nucleated cell counts were estimated. Sequenced by immunoSEQ multiplex PCR; TCRdb stores in-frame clones only, minus some. From that table come the V and J calls and clone size; the DNA was used to work out D and trimming. The data contain 65,000 to 100,000 clones, 85% to 90% of them singletons. The source material was peripheral blood. The J gene is TRBJ2-7, the V gene TRBV28; 11 nucleotides line up with TRBD2. The origin of this receptor is a woman aged 80 or over with acute or convalescent COVID-19. The chain's CDR3 is CASSSQLAGDTYEQYF. The CDR3 DNA reads TGTGCCAGCAGTTCCCAACTAGCGGGAGATACCTACGAGCAGTACTTC.